The clone carrying this TCR beta chain has a count of ten or more. Its target is unknown. These data originate in a study of early T cells in non-severe SARS-CoV-2 infection. Study background: Sequencing input comprised bulk RNA from unsorted whole blood; chain pairing was not available. Overall study results and limits: VDJdb-based matching was biased toward anti-spike CD8 responses and missed private and CD4 specificities.

The CDR3 runs 14 residues. Individual cDNA molecules received unique molecular identifiers during library preparation. TCRdb re-called the 5' RACE reads with MiXCR, one entry per CDR3 protein. Here the sample spans approximately 56,000 distinct CDR3 sequences, roughly a tenth being singletons. Sequenced material: whole blood. The clonotype comes from an adult who was a healthcare worker with PCR-confirmed SARS-CoV-2 infection or an uninfected control (not recorded which). The chain carries TRBV21-1 and TRBJ2-5; whether TRBD2, the table's D call, matches the DNA was not checked. TRBV21-1 is marked as a pseudogene. CDR3 nucleotides: TGTGCCAGCAGCACCCTTAGCGGAGGAGAGACCCAGTACTTC. It codes for CASSTLSGGETQYF.